The 24 T cell receptor beta chains given below trace back to one sample, sequenced in a study of identical twins. Each CDR3 protein gets one entry after TCRdb re-called the 5' RACE reads with MiXCR. This table has just over 500,000 distinct CDR3 sequences, 22% appearing once. The data also belong to a second study, concerning T cells expressing NK-cell markers.

The sample comprised CD4+ T cells sorted from blood. Receptors originate from a woman aged 18 to 35 in good health.

J is TRBJ2-3 and V is TRBV30; 7 positions agree with TRBD2. CDR1 is GTSNPN, CDR2 SVGIG, per germline (reference sequence). V dropped 0 bases and J dropped 14; count of bases not matched to a gene: 8. The CDR3 has 12 residues. In DNA form, the CDR3 reads TGTGCCTGGAGTGTAAGGCGGGAGAATCCGTATTTT. It specifies CAWSVRRENPYF.

In its sample, this clonotype was seen a few times. The V and J genes are TRBV5-1 and TRBJ2-7; 8 positions agree with TRBD1. The CDR3 spans 16 residues. The V and J ends lost 4 bases and 5 bases, in that order; junction bases with no gene match: 14. Germline V gives CDR1 SGHRS, CDR2 YFSETQ. As DNA, the CDR3 is TGCGCCAGCAGCCCGATGAGTCAGGACAGGGCCAACGAGCAGTACTTC. It codes for CASSPMSQDRANEQYF.

J is TRBJ2-1 and V is TRBV11-2, with 9 bases aligning to TRBD2. CDR1 and CDR2 (germline): SGHAT, FQNNGV. The CDR3 consists of 19 residues. After removal of 6 bases from V and 0 bases from J, the junction contained 15 bases not matched to a gene. The CDR3, as DNA: TGTGCCAGCAGGACAGGTCTAGCGGGATCGAAAAGCTCCTACAATGAGCAGTTCTTC. Residues: CASRTGLAGSKSSYNEQFF.

This clonotype was seen more than once but under ten times. V gene TRBV20-1 combines with J gene TRBJ1-1; D not resolved. Germline CDR1 reads DFQATT; CDR2 reads SNEGSKA (reference sequence). There are 11 residues in the CDR3. Trimming pared 0 bases from V and 8 bases from J, leaving 7 bases between. CDR3 DNA: TGCAGTGCTAGAGATCCGGAGGAAGCTTTCTTT. The encoded protein is CSARDPEEAFF.

The chain recombines TRBV7-2 with TRBJ2-5, with 7 bases matching TRBD2. Unmatched junction bases numbered 5, after V lost 5 bases and J lost 2 bases. The CDR3 has 14 residues. Germline V CDR1 and CDR2: SGHTA, FQGNSA. This CDR3 is CASSPGLIQETQYF. In nucleotides, the CDR3 is TGTGCCAGCAGCCCGGGACTAATACAAGAGACCCAGTACTTC.

The chain recombines TRBV28 with TRBJ2-1; a weak D match, TRBD2 (6 bases). The CDR3 covers 14 residues. Germline assignment: CDR1 MDHEN and CDR2 SYDVKM. Trimming removed 10 bases at V and 9 bases at J, with 22 bases between. CDR3: CATSRLGSQAEQFF. The CDR3 DNA reads TGTGCCACCAGCCGACTAGGCTCACAAGCTGAGCAGTTCTTC.

This chain uses TRBV20-1 with TRBJ1-1; no clear D. The CDR3 extends over 11 amino acids. V was pared by 1 base and J by 4 bases, with 4 bases between. Germline V gives CDR1 DFQATT, CDR2 SNEGSKA (reference sequence). DNA of the CDR3: TGCAGTGCTAGAGGGTTCACTGAAGCTTTCTTT. Amino acid sequence: CSARGFTEAFF.

This chain uses TRBV29-1 with TRBJ2-5; 10 bases fit TRBD2. Germline values: CDR1 SQVTM, CDR2 ANQGSEA. Germline trimming cut 6 bases from V and 7 bases from J; bases unmatched to any gene: 17. This CDR3 contains 16 residues. The CDR3 here is CSVRIGQRGGIRTQYF. CDR3 in DNA: TGCAGCGTCCGCATAGGTCAGCGGGGGGGGATACGGACCCAGTACTTC.

There are many counts of this clonotype. The gene calls are TRBV5-5 and TRBJ2-7; D call uncertain. Germline values: CDR1 SGHKS, CDR2 YYEKEE (reference sequence). This CDR3 is 11 amino acids long. Trimming removed 5 bases at V and 5 bases at J, with 8 bases between. The CDR3 DNA follows: TGTGCCAGCAGTATCATGAACGAGCAGTACTTC. Encoded protein: CASSIMNEQYF.

The V call is TRBV10-3, the J call TRBJ2-3, with 10 nucleotides matching TRBD2. V dropped 4 bases and J dropped 6; count of bases not matched to a gene: 7. This CDR3 region has 15 residues. Germline V lookup: CDR1 ENHRY, CDR2 SYGVKD. CDR3 nucleotides: TGTGCCATCAGTGGCCCAGCGGGGGGGCTGGATACGCAGTATTTT. Translation: CAISGPAGGLDTQYF.

This clonotype was counted between two and nine times. V gene TRBV20-1 combines with J gene TRBJ2-4; TRBD1 might be the D (5 bases). Germline values: CDR1 DFQATT, CDR2 SNEGSKA (reference sequence). V was shortened by 0 bases and J by 1 base, with 10 bases between the two germline ends. The CDR3 runs to 15 residues. The CDR3 reads CSARDDRGAKNIQYF. CDR3 in DNA: TGCAGTGCTAGAGATGATAGGGGTGCCAAAAACATTCAGTACTTC.

The rearrangement links TRBV7-2 to TRBJ2-6; no clear D. The germline V gene has CDR1 SGHTA and CDR2 FQGNSA. CDR3 size: 13 residues. V lost 10 bases, J lost 0 bases, and 7 bases lay in between. CDR3 loop: CATDSSGANVLTF. The CDR3 DNA reads as TGTGCCACCGATTCCTCTGGGGCCAACGTCCTGACTTTC.

The sample holds a few counts of this clonotype. The genes are TRBV12-3 or TRBV12-4 and TRBJ2-7, with 10 positions matching TRBD1. After removal of 5 bases from V and 4 bases from J, the junction contained 5 bases not matched to a gene. The CDR3 is 14 residues long. CDR3 amino acids: CASSATGGGYEQYF. The CDR3 DNA reads TGTGCCAGCAGTGCGACAGGGGGCGGTTACGAGCAGTACTTC.

This chain joins TRBV5-1 and TRBJ2-3, with TRBD1 matching over 7 bases. CDR3 length: 14 residues. V trimming: 6 bases; J trimming: 4 bases; junction bases outside the gene matches: 8. Germline V gene data show CDR1 as SGHRS and CDR2 as YFSETQ. The CDR3 reads CASTRDSGADTQYF. The CDR3 coding sequence is TGCGCCAGCACCCGGGACAGCGGAGCAGATACGCAGTATTTT.

There are a few counts of this clonotype. This rearrangement joins TRBV12-5 to TRBJ1-1, with unresolved D. CDR3 length equals 12 residues. Trimming pared 2 bases from V and 5 bases from J, leaving 6 bases between. Germline V lookup: CDR1 LGHNT, CDR2 FRNRAP. CDR3 nucleotide sequence: TGTGCTAGTGGTTTGCGGAGAACTGAAGCTTTCTTT. Protein: CASGLRRTEAFF.

V usage is TRBV12-3 or TRBV12-4 and J usage is TRBJ2-5, with 9 bases matching TRBD1. Trimming at V came to 5 bases and at J to 5 bases, leaving 6 bases not matched to a gene. The CDR3 is 14 amino acids. The CDR3 sequence is CASSRHGTGETQYF. CDR3 DNA: TGTGCCAGCAGTCGCCACGGGACAGGGGAGACCCAGTACTTC.

This clonotype was found a few times. A read error may produce the germline difference seen at one junction end. The V gene is TRBV4-2, the J gene TRBJ2-3, with 8 bases fitting TRBD2. This CDR3 comprises 16 residues. Per the germline V gene, CDR1 is LGHNA and CDR2 is YNFKEQ. CDR3 in amino acids: CASSQESGGYTDAQYF. The CDR3 DNA reads as TGTGCCAGCAGCCAAGAAAGCGGGGGATACACAGATGCGCAGTATTTT.

This clonotype turned up a few times. The chain is built from TRBV6-7 and TRBJ2-1, with D tentatively TRBD2 (6 bases). TRBV6-7 counts as an open reading frame of uncertain function. There are 16 residues in the CDR3. Trimming stripped 2 bases from V and 1 base from J, with 12 bases between. CDR3 coding DNA: TGTGCCAGCAGTTACACCGGGAGTGATTCCTACAATGAGCAGTTCTTC. This gives the protein CASSYTGSDSYNEQFF.

There are a few counts of this clonotype. V is TRBV5-1 and J is TRBJ1-1; 11 bases match TRBD1. This CDR3 is 15 amino acids long. Per the germline V gene, CDR1 is SGHRS and CDR2 is YFSETQ. The V and J ends lost 0 bases and 4 bases, in that order; junction bases with no gene match: 2. CDR3 loop: CASSLVGTGGTEAFF. The CDR3, as DNA: TGCGCCAGCAGCTTGGTTGGGACAGGGGGCACTGAAGCTTTCTTT.

This clonotype has ten or more counts. This chain connects TRBV7-9 to TRBJ2-3; D ambiguous. The CDR3 sequence is 15 residues long. The germline V gene encodes CDR1 SEHNR and CDR2 FQNEAQ (reference sequence). V was cut by 0 bases and J by 6 bases, with 13 bases left in between. CDR3 DNA sequence: TGTGCCAGCAGCTTAGCGGCAGGAGTGGGGGATACGCAGTATTTT. As protein: CASSLAAGVGDTQYF.

The chain recombines TRBV20-1 with TRBJ1-5; weak D call: TRBD1 (5 bases). The CDR3 runs 12 residues. Germline assignment: CDR1 DFQATT and CDR2 SNEGSKA (reference sequence). V lost 6 bases, J lost 7 bases, and 13 bases lay in between. The CDR3 is CSASREEQPQHF. CDR3 nucleotide sequence: TGCAGTGCATCCAGGGAGGAACAGCCCCAGCATTTT.

This clonotype showed up many times. The rearrangement links TRBV6-5 to TRBJ2-7, with 9 bases lining up with TRBD2. Germline CDR1 is MNHEY and CDR2 is SVGAGI. The CDR3 loop spans 16 amino acids. J gave up 3 bases and V 0 bases, and 6 bases lay outside the gene matches. In nucleotides, the CDR3 is TGTGCCAGCAGTTACTCGGGACATAGCGGGGGCTACGAGCAGTACTTC. Protein: CASSYSGHSGGYEQYF.

In its sample, this clonotype was seen once. The chain employs TRBV5-5 and TRBJ2-3; D is possibly TRBD1 (5 bases). The CDR3 is made up of 16 amino acids. Germline V gives CDR1 SGHKS, CDR2 YYEKEE (reference sequence). Trimming removed 4 bases from V and 1 base from J, with 16 bases in between. CDR3 nucleotides: TGTGCCAGCAGCCCCTATAAAGGGGTGGGCACAGATACGCAGTATTTT. Its translation is CASSPYKGVGTDTQYF. Full variable domain (remainder filled in from reference TRBV5-5 and TRBJ2-3): DAGVTQSPTHLIKTRGQQVTLRCSPISGHKSVSWYQQVLGQGPQFIFQYYEKEERGRGNFPDRFSARQFPNYSSELNVNALLLGDSALYLCASSPYKGVGTDTQYFGPGTRLTVL.

The sample holds a few counts of this clonotype. The V gene is TRBV4-2, the J gene TRBJ1-4; the D gene is possibly TRBD1 (6 bases). Between the trimmed V and J ends, which lost 0 bases and 5 bases, there was a span of 10 bases. The CDR3 runs to 15 residues. Germline lookup yields CDR1 LGHNA and CDR2 YNFKEQ. CDR3 coding DNA: TGTGCCAGCAGCCAAGATAGGGGGTCGAATGAAAAACTGTTTTTT. Translation: CASSQDRGSNEKLFF.